Below, 22 T cell receptor beta chains from the same sample are listed, as sequenced in a study of PD-1 blockade in classical Hodgkin lymphoma. Here immunoSEQ multiplex PCR was the method, and the copy in TCRdb shows in-frame clones only, minus some. The data show 45,000 or so clones, roughly 73% seen once. Every one of the patients relapsed after autologous stem cell transplantation (brentuximab vedotin exposure was variable). Here the sequenced sample was peripheral blood mononuclear cells (PBMCs), taken at baseline. The receptor source for this set is a human donor with classical Hodgkin lymphoma.

The chain is built from TRBV6-6 and TRBJ2-5; D not certain. Trimming took off 0 bases at V and 2 bases at J, with 7 bases between the two ends. The length of the CDR3 is 14 residues. Germline CDR1 is MNHNY and CDR2 is SVGAGI (reference sequence). This CDR3 is CASSYSHSQETQYF. CDR3 nucleotide sequence: TGTGCCAGCAGTTACTCGCACAGTCAAGAGACCCAGTACTTC.

The chain joins TRBV5-1 to TRBJ2-7; TRBD2 matches 7 bases. Germline-derived CDR1 and CDR2 are SGHRS and YFSETQ. The junction had 3 bases not matched to a gene; V was cut back by 0 bases and J by 0 bases. The CDR3 extends over 15 amino acids. The CDR3 loop is CASSLAGGSSYEQYF. CDR3 coding DNA: TGCGCCAGCAGCTTGGCCGGGGGGAGCTCCTACGAGCAGTACTTC.

This clone appeared a few times. The sample contains more than one DNA sequence encoding this CDR3. The chain has TRBV5-6 and TRBJ1-5, with D possibly matching TRBD1 (5 bases). Per germline, CDR1 SGHDT and CDR2 YYEEEE. Between the trimmed V and J ends, which lost 0 bases and 5 bases, there was a span of 9 bases. The CDR3 has 14 residues. In DNA form, the CDR3 reads TGTGCCAGCAGCTTGGGTGGGGGTTATCAGCCCCAGCATTTT. This encodes CASSLGGGYQPQHF. Full variable domain (rest looked up from reference TRBV5-6 and TRBJ1-5): DAGVTQSPTHLIKTRGQQVTLRCSPKSGHDTVSWYQQALGQGPQFIFQYYEEEERQRGNFPDRFSGHQFPNYSSELNVNALLLGDSALYLCASSLGGGYQPQHFGDGTRLSIL.

The genes are TRBV30 and TRBJ1-6; D is unresolved. V lost 1 base and J lost 7, with 8 bases in between. The CDR3 consists of 13 residues. CDR1 and CDR2 from the germline V gene are GTSNPN and SVGIG (reference sequence). CDR3 DNA sequence: TGTGCCTGGAGTGAAACAATCAATTCACCCCTCCACTTT. Its protein product is CAWSETINSPLHF.

This clone was seen a single time. The V call is TRBV6-6, the J call TRBJ2-5; 10 bases align to TRBD1. Germline CDR1 reads MNHNY; CDR2 reads SVGAGI (reference sequence). V shed 4 bases, J shed 5 bases, and the junction held 4 bases outside the gene matches. This CDR3 region has 14 residues. The CDR3 DNA follows: TGTGCCAGCAGTTGGGGACAGGGGCAGGAGACCCAGTACTTC. Amino acids: CASSWGQGQETQYF.

The genes are TRBV18 and TRBJ2-2; D is possibly TRBD1 or TRBD2 (5 bases each). Germline values: CDR1 KGHSH, CDR2 LQKENI. The CDR3 has 13 amino acids. The V end was cut by 3 bases, the J end by 6 bases, with 8 bases between. The CDR3 sequence is CASSPGTAGELFF. The CDR3 coding sequence is TGTGCCAGCTCACCGGGGACCGCCGGGGAGCTGTTTTTT.

The rearrangement uses TRBV6-1 and TRBJ1-4; D may be TRBD1 (5 bases). V gave up 1 base and J gave up 7 bases, with 7 bases separating them. The CDR3 has 13 residues. In germline, CDR1 is MNHNS, CDR2 SASEGT. Here the CDR3 reads CASSEGRVEKLFF. The CDR3 coding sequence is TGTGCCAGCAGTGAAGGCAGGGTTGAAAAACTGTTTTTT.

The rearrangement uses TRBV18 and TRBJ1-2, with D perhaps matching TRBD1 (6 bases). The V gene lost 3 bases and the J gene lost 8 bases, with 13 bases spanning the gap. CDR1 and CDR2 from the germline V gene are KGHSH and LQKENI. CDR3 length: 13 amino acids. The CDR3 region is CASSPGTLLGYTF. The CDR3 coding sequence is TGTGCCAGCTCACCCGGGACACTTCTCGGCTACACCTTC. The whole variable domain, filled in from reference TRBV18 and TRBJ1-2, reads NAGVMQNPRHLVRRRGQEARLRCSPMKGHSHVYWYRQLPEEGLKFMVYLQKENIIDESGMPKERFSAEFPKEGPSILRIQQVVRGDSAAYFCASSPGTLLGYTFGSGTRLTVV.

The genes are TRBV27 and TRBJ1-2, with 9 positions matching TRBD1. The germline CDR1 and CDR2 sequences are MNHEY and SMNVEV (reference sequence). The CDR3 runs 16 residues. V trimming: 3 bases; J trimming: 3 bases; junction bases outside the gene matches: 8. Written as DNA, the CDR3 is TGTGCCAGCAGTTTTAATCCGGGACAGGGTCACTATGGCTACACCTTC. Translating it yields CASSFNPGQGHYGYTF.

The gene calls are TRBV11-2 and TRBJ2-5, with 7 nucleotides matching TRBD2. The germline V gene has CDR1 SGHAT and CDR2 FQNNGV. With V trimmed by 8 bases and J by 2 bases, 20 bases remained unmatched. The CDR3 covers 18 residues. DNA for the CDR3: TGTGCCAGCTCGGAAGGGGAAACAGGCGGGAGCGGGCAAGAGACCCAGTACTTC. Residues: CASSEGETGGSGQETQYF.

The chain joins TRBV9 to TRBJ2-3; 7 bases line up with TRBD1. The CDR3 totals 15 residues. Trimming cost V 2 bases and J 0 bases; bases outside gene matches: 3. CDR1 and CDR2 (germline): SGDLS, YYNGEE. CDR3 in amino acids: CASSVTGFSTDTQYF. CDR3 nucleotide sequence: TGTGCCAGCAGCGTGACAGGGTTTAGCACAGATACGCAGTATTTT.

CDR3 protein: CASSGQGNTGELFF. In DNA, the CDR3 is TGTGCCAGCTCGGGACAGGGGAACACCGGGGAGCTGTTTTTT. J is TRBJ2-2 and V is TRBV2, with 9 bases fitting TRBD1. Germline V gives CDR1 SNHLY, CDR2 FYNNEI. V lost 8 bases, J lost 1 base, and 2 bases stayed unmatched. CDR3 size: 14 residues.

This clone turned up a few times. V gene TRBV5-1 combines with J gene TRBJ2-7, with D unresolved. The CDR3 extends over 12 amino acids. CDR1 SGHRS and CDR2 YFSETQ come from the germline V gene. The V gene lost 3 bases and the J gene lost 5 bases, with 9 bases spanning the gap. The CDR3 nucleotides read TGCGCCAGCAGCTCGCAGACCCACGAGCAGTACTTC. Protein sequence: CASSSQTHEQYF.

This chain uses TRBV9 with TRBJ1-3; TRBD1 agrees at 7 bases. Unmatched junction bases numbered 11, after V lost 3 bases and J lost 5 bases. Germline V gives CDR1 SGDLS, CDR2 YYNGEE. This CDR3 region has 16 residues. For the CDR3, the DNA is TGTGCCAGCAGCGCCGTGGGACAGAGCCAGCGAAACACCATATATTTT. It encodes CASSAVGQSQRNTIYF.

This clone was observed a handful of times. The gene calls are TRBV11-3 and TRBJ2-7; 8 bases are shared with TRBD1. V lost 5 bases and J lost 0; bases outside the gene matches: 6. The CDR3 is 15 amino acids. Germline V gene sequence: CDR1 SGHNT, CDR2 YENEEA. The CDR3 is CASSPRTGSSYEQYF. Here the CDR3 DNA reads TGTGCCAGCAGCCCGCGGACAGGGTCCTCCTACGAGCAGTACTTC. The full variable domain, its missing parts supplied by reference TRBV11-3 and TRBJ2-7, is EAGVVQSPRYKIIEKKQPVAFWCNPISGHNTLYWYLQNLGQGPELLIRYENEEAVDDSQLPKDRFSAERLKGVDSTLKIQPAELGDSAVYLCASSPRTGSSYEQYFGPGTRLTVT.

This chain joins TRBV6-1 and TRBJ2-5; D unresolved. Trimming took off 2 bases at V and 2 bases at J, with 9 bases between the two ends. The CDR3 runs to 14 residues. Germline V CDR1 and CDR2: MNHNS, SASEGT. Here the CDR3 reads CASSELGIQETQYF. The CDR3 DNA reads TGTGCCAGCAGTGAATTGGGGATTCAAGAGACCCAGTACTTC.

This clone is a singleton in its sample. The V and J genes are TRBV28 and TRBJ2-7; D unresolved. V was trimmed by 4 bases and J by 2 bases, leaving 9 bases between them. CDR1 is MDHEN and CDR2 is SYDVKM in the germline V gene. The CDR3 runs 13 residues. CDR3 DNA: TGTGCCAGCAGTTCCCTCACTCCCTACGAGCAGTACTTC. It translates to CASSSLTPYEQYF.

The sample holds a few counts of this clone. The CDR3: CASSLRTGGGADTQYF. CDR3 DNA: TGTGCCAGTAGTCTTAGGACAGGGGGCGGTGCAGATACGCAGTATTTT. The rearrangement uses TRBV19 and TRBJ2-3, with 11 nucleotides matching TRBD1. Unmatched junction bases numbered 8, after V lost 5 bases and J lost 4 bases. The CDR3 spans 16 residues. Germline V gives CDR1 LNHDA, CDR2 SQIVND (reference sequence).

This chain links TRBV11-2 with TRBJ2-1; TRBD1 aligns across 7 bases. CDR1 is SGHAT, CDR2 FQNNGV, per germline. The CDR3 loop spans 14 amino acids. V dropped 5 bases and J dropped 3; count of bases not matched to a gene: 4. CDR3 sequence: CASSHRDSYNEQFF. The CDR3, as DNA: TGTGCCAGCAGCCACAGGGACAGCTACAATGAGCAGTTCTTC.

This sequence joins TRBV30 and TRBJ1-2, with no clear D. There are 12 residues in the CDR3. V lost 4 bases, J lost 4 bases, and 10 bases lay in between. The germline V gene encodes CDR1 GTSNPN and CDR2 SVGIG (reference sequence). CDR3 in DNA: TGTGCCTGGAATAGGCAGTTCTATGGCTACACCTTC. Translated: CAWNRQFYGYTF.

V usage is TRBV18 and J usage is TRBJ2-7; 11 bases are a match to TRBD1. V was clipped by 3 bases and J by 5 bases; unmatched bases: 3. CDR1 is KGHSH, CDR2 LQKENI, per germline. CDR3 length equals 14 residues. CDR3: CASSPRTGGHEQYF. CDR3 sequence (DNA): TGTGCCAGCTCACCTCGGACAGGGGGCCACGAGCAGTACTTC.

V and J are TRBV28 and TRBJ1-2; the D is unclear. V was pared by 6 bases and J by 7 bases, with 9 bases between. The CDR3 sequence is 11 residues long. Per the germline V gene, CDR1 is MDHEN and CDR2 is SYDVKM. CDR3 nucleotide sequence: TGTGCCAGCAGCCGACCCCTTGGCTACACCTTC. Amino acids: CASSRPLGYTF.